This T cell receptor (beta chain) was obtained from a study of shared clonotypes between healthy human individuals. The DNA input per sorted-subset replicate PCR was about 190 ng, corresponding to around 28,000 T cell genomes. Data came from immunoSEQ multiplex PCR; TCRdb stores just in-frame clones and leaves some out. The table includes more than 2,000,000 clones, 90% to 95% detected once. V was pared by 5 bases and J by 8 bases, with 8 bases of the junction left unmatched. CDR3 length: 14 residues. Germline loops: CDR1 SGHRS, CDR2 YFSETQ. CD45RA+ naive and CD45RA-negative memory subsets were separated from CD4+ cells.

This sequence joins TRBV5-1 and TRBJ2-1; 9 positions match TRBD2. The receptor comes from a man younger than 35 in good health. Some clones in this sample may be carry-over from other donors' samples. The source material was naive CD4+ T cells from PBMCs. Documented subset: CD45RA+ positively selected. This chain's CDR3 is CASRLSGSSDEQFF. CDR3 bases: TGCGCCAGCAGGCTTAGCGGGAGTAGCGATGAGCAGTTCTTC.